This T cell receptor beta chain derives from a study of vaccination and CD4 T cells after COVID-19. The germline V gene has CDR1 MDHEN and CDR2 SYDVKM. The CDR3 is 15 residues long. Trimming stripped 7 bases from V and 0 bases from J, with 16 bases between. As to treatment: roughly 10-day PBMC culture with coronavirus spike peptide pools or control peptides (ViraFEST assay). Via ViraFEST, peptide pools expanded antigen-specific T cells before TCR sequencing. As concerns this clonotype: The antigen is unknown.

With the Oncomine TCR Beta short-read assay, DNA from cultured CD4+ T cells was sequenced. TCRdb re-derived calls from the PCR reads in MiXCR, one entry per CDR3 protein. The table lists under 15,000 distinct CDR3 sequences, around 45% of them singletons, with 10% to 15% in the top ten. This chain uses TRBV28 with TRBJ2-7; tentative D call: TRBD2 (6 bases). Material: CD4+ T cells from blood, cultured in vitro. The receptor was derived from a human donor who had recovered from COVID-19. The CDR3 DNA sequence: TGTGCCAGCACCTCGTTAGCGGTCTTCTCCTACGAGCAGTACTTC. As protein: CASTSLAVFSYEQYF.